This TCR beta chain appears in the sequencing data of a study of shared clonotypes between healthy human individuals. Cells designated naive CD8 were CD45RO-negative and were positively selected for CCR7, with terminally differentiated effector memory CD45RA+ cells excluded. DNA at approximately 200 ng, tens of thousands of T cell genomes, went into sorted-subset replicate PCRs. This table comes from immunoSEQ multiplex PCR, and its TCRdb copy is limited to in-frame clones, with some not included. This table holds approximately 650,000 clones, roughly 96% found once. Turning to this clone: Its antigen is not identified.

Study outcomes and limitations: The generation probabilities recorded for non-shared clonotypes fell below those of clonotypes shared by all four donors. A few donors shared 4.5% to 6.5% of their naive CD4 clonotypes. Larger estimated richness was generally seen in naive subsets than in memory subsets.

The sequence came from a woman younger than 45 in good health. The sequenced sample was naive CD8+ T cells sorted from blood.

CDR3 sequence reads: CASSLSGELFF. As DNA, the CDR3 is TGTGCCAGCAGCCTTAGCGGGGAGCTGTTTTTT. V gene TRBV9 combines with J gene TRBJ2-2; D call uncertain. The germline V and J ends were trimmed by 4 bases and 7 bases, with 5 bases remaining between them. Per the germline V gene, CDR1 is SGDLS and CDR2 is YYNGEE. The CDR3 is 11 amino acids.